One and the same sample provided the 18 T cell receptor beta chains below, sequenced in a study of cytomegalovirus exposure and HLA in healthy donors (dated 2017 in TCRdb). The library was prepared using the immunoSEQ multiplex PCR assay. For the multiplex PCR, a mixture combining 60 forward primers for TCR Vbeta segments and 13 reverse primers for TCR Jbeta segments was used. What TCRdb holds here is the immuneACCESS table cut down to in-frame rearrangements. Part of the clones is not present; checked against another copy, under half of the missing clones reflect an unresolved V gene, and the others are unexplained. Counted in this sample were around 150,000 clones; 75% of them appeared once. The top ten clonotypes cover around 8.3% of the sample. Sequencing used PBMCs. These receptors were collected from a woman aged 40 to 49 in good health and CMV-seropositive.

For this clone: An end of the junction differs from the germline gene, which may be a read error. The chain is built from TRBV7-7 and TRBJ2-7, with 8 nucleotides matching TRBD2. The V gene's germline CDR1 is SSHAT and CDR2 FNYEAQ (reference sequence). CDR3 size: 14 residues. CDR3 amino acids: CASSPPGGRGEQYF. DNA of the CDR3: TGTGCTAGCAGCCCCCCGGGGGGGCGCGGGGAGCAGTACTTC.

This chain links TRBV18 with TRBJ1-1, with 10 bases identical to TRBD1. There are 15 residues in the CDR3. The germline gives CDR1 KGHSH, CDR2 LQKENI. Trimming cost V 1 base and J 10 bases; bases outside gene matches: 9. The CDR3 protein is CASSPRRQGAEVAFF. DNA of the CDR3: TGTGCCAGCTCACCACGCAGACAGGGGGCGGAGGTAGCTTTCTTT. The full variable domain, in which reference TRBV18 and TRBJ1-1 provide the parts outside the CDR3, is NAGVMQNPRHLVRRRGQEARLRCSPMKGHSHVYWYRQLPEEGLKFMVYLQKENIIDESGMPKERFSAEFPKEGPSILRIQQVVRGDSAAYFCASSPRRQGAEVAFFGQGTRLTVV.

The chain couples TRBV6-6 to TRBJ1-5, with D uncertain. V was trimmed by 3 bases and J by 2 bases, leaving 14 bases between them. The CDR3 spans 16 residues. Germline V gene sequence: CDR1 MNHNY, CDR2 SVGAGI (reference sequence). The CDR3 spells CASSYHPGGRNQPQHF. The CDR3 DNA sequence: TGTGCCAGCAGTTATCACCCAGGAGGTCGCAATCAGCCCCAGCATTTT.

The rearrangement links TRBV18 to TRBJ1-2; 9 bases map to TRBD1. The CDR3 is 18 amino acids. Trimming cost V 4 bases and J 6 bases; bases outside gene matches: 18. Per the germline V gene, CDR1 is KGHSH and CDR2 is LQKENI. The chain's CDR3 is CASSHNRDRVSVQDGYTF. The CDR3 DNA reads TGTGCCAGCTCACATAACCGGGACAGGGTGTCCGTTCAGGATGGCTACACCTTC.

The J gene is TRBJ2-6, the V gene TRBV7-3; D uncertain. CDR1 is SGHTA and CDR2 is FQGTGA in the germline V gene. The CDR3 length is 14 residues. Trimming cost V 8 bases and J 0 bases, with 8 bases left between them. The CDR3 sequence: CASRQDSGANVLTF. CDR3 nucleotides: TGTGCCAGCCGCCAGGACTCTGGGGCCAACGTCCTGACTTTC.

The table lists this clone with a few counts. The sample contains more than one DNA sequence encoding this CDR3. The genes are TRBV5-1 and TRBJ1-3, with a possible D match to TRBD1 (5 bases). The CDR3 consists of 15 residues. Trimming pared 0 bases from V and 6 bases from J, leaving 13 bases between. Germline V CDR1 and CDR2: SGHRS, YFSETQ. The CDR3, as DNA: TGCGCCAGCAGCTTGGACAGGCCGGAAGAAAACACCATATATTTT. Residues: CASSLDRPEENTIYF.

The chain couples TRBV7-2 to TRBJ2-7, with 10 positions matching TRBD1. CDR3 size: 16 residues. Germline CDR1 is SGHTA and CDR2 is FQGNSA. The V gene end was trimmed by 3 bases and the J gene end by 6 bases; junction bases not matched to a gene: 11. The CDR3: CASSFSGTGVEGEQYF. In DNA form, the CDR3 reads TGTGCCAGCAGCTTCTCCGGGACAGGGGTGGAGGGCGAGCAGTACTTC.

The chain carries TRBV18 and TRBJ1-3, with a possible D match to TRBD1 (6 bases). CDR3 length: 17 residues. V was trimmed by 3 bases and J by 4 bases, leaving 19 bases between them. Germline V gene data show CDR1 as KGHSH and CDR2 as LQKENI. The CDR3 loop is CASSPVSQGLLGNTIYF. In nucleotides, the CDR3 is TGTGCCAGCTCACCGGTCTCACAGGGTCTGCTCGGAAACACCATATATTTT. Looking up the rest from reference TRBV18 and TRBJ1-3 gives the full variable domain: NAGVMQNPRHLVRRRGQEARLRCSPMKGHSHVYWYRQLPEEGLKFMVYLQKENIIDESGMPKERFSAEFPKEGPSILRIQQVVRGDSAAYFCASSPVSQGLLGNTIYFGEGSWLTVV.

CDR3 amino acids: CASSGLAALSRSQYF. DNA for the CDR3: TGTGCCAGCAGTGGACTAGCGGCCCTTTCCCGGTCCCAGTACTTC. This chain joins TRBV7-6 and TRBJ2-5; TRBD2 agrees at 10 bases. There are 15 residues in the CDR3. V shed 6 bases, J shed 9 bases, and the junction held 13 bases outside the gene matches. Germline-derived CDR1 and CDR2 are SGHVS and FNYEAQ.

V usage is TRBV6-6 and J usage is TRBJ2-5, with D tentatively TRBD2 (5 bases). Germline CDR1 MNHNY, CDR2 SVGAGI (reference sequence). The CDR3 totals 15 residues. V dropped 0 bases and J dropped 5 bases, with 13 bases sitting between them. CDR3 region: CASSYSGSGGETQYF. The CDR3 bases are TGTGCCAGCAGTTACTCCGGCAGCGGTGGGGAGACCCAGTACTTC.

As for this clone: At one end, the junction sequence differs from germline, possibly due to a read error. V is TRBV7-9 and J is TRBJ2-7; 8 bases are shared with TRBD2. The CDR3 spans 16 residues. Germline-derived CDR1 and CDR2 are SEHNR and FQNEAQ (reference sequence). The DNA of the CDR3 is TGTTCCAGCAGCCAAGGTCTAGCGGGCAGCTCCTACGAGCAGTACTTC. Translation gives CSSSQGLAGSSYEQYF.

V is TRBV5-6 and J is TRBJ2-5; possible D gene TRBD2, 6 bases. Trimming left V 0 bases short and J 2 bases short, with 14 bases between. There are 16 residues in the CDR3. Germline V lookup: CDR1 SGHDT, CDR2 YYEEEE. CDR3 region: CASSLGFGGRQETQYF. CDR3 in DNA: TGTGCCAGCAGCTTGGGATTTGGGGGGAGGCAAGAGACCCAGTACTTC.

The chain has TRBV5-1 and TRBJ2-7; TRBD2 is a possible D gene (5 bases). Germline V gives CDR1 SGHRS, CDR2 YFSETQ. The CDR3 length is 14 residues. V lost 0 bases and J 2 bases, leaving 9 bases between the germline ends. CDR3 bases: TGCGCCAGCAGCTTGGGGACTGATACCTACGAGCAGTACTTC. Translation gives CASSLGTDTYEQYF.

The rearrangement joins TRBV5-4 to TRBJ1-4; D remains ambiguous. The V end lost 4 bases, the J end lost 0 bases, and 7 bases lay between the germline ends. Looked up from germline, CDR1 is SGHNT and CDR2 is YYREEE (reference sequence). This CDR3 spans 14 amino acids. The CDR3 loop is CASSRGTTNEKLFF. The DNA of the CDR3 is TGTGCCAGCAGCCGAGGAACAACTAATGAAAAACTGTTTTTT.

This clone occurred a few times. The chain recombines TRBV28 with TRBJ1-1, with D tentatively TRBD1 (5 bases). CDR3 size: 14 residues. V dropped 3 bases and J dropped 4 bases, with 12 bases sitting between them. CDR1 and CDR2 from the germline V gene are MDHEN and SYDVKM. The CDR3 DNA reads as TGTGCCAGCAGTTTTTCGGGGGGTGGCACTGAAGCTTTCTTT. It encodes CASSFSGGGTEAFF. Looking up the rest from reference TRBV28 and TRBJ1-1 gives the full variable domain: DVKVTQSSRYLVKRTGEKVFLECVQDMDHENMFWYRQDPGLGLRLIYFSYDVKMKEKGDIPEGYSVSREKKERFSLILESASTNQTSMYLCASSFSGGGTEAFFGQGTRLTVV.

The CDR3: CASSLPPYPYGQGNSPLHF. The CDR3 nucleotides read TGTGCCAGCAGTTTACCCCCGTACCCGTACGGACAGGGGAATTCACCCCTCCACTTT. J is TRBJ1-6 and V is TRBV27, with 9 bases fitting TRBD1. Trimming cost V 2 bases and J 7 bases; bases outside gene matches: 15. This CDR3 comprises 19 residues. Germline loops: CDR1 MNHEY, CDR2 SMNVEV (reference sequence).

This clone was observed a few times. The genes are TRBV29-1 and TRBJ1-5; 8 positions match TRBD1. This CDR3 spans 13 amino acids. The junction had 3 bases not matched to a gene; V was cut back by 6 bases and J by 2 bases. Germline V gene data show CDR1 as SQVTM and CDR2 as ANQGSEA. The CDR3 region is CSVGQGGNQPQHF. CDR3 DNA sequence: TGCAGCGTAGGACAGGGTGGCAATCAGCCCCAGCATTTT.

This clone was counted between two and nine times. The chain carries TRBV4-1 and TRBJ2-6; D possibly corresponds to TRBD1 (5 bases). The CDR3 consists of 16 residues. The V end lost 3 bases, the J end lost 0 bases, and 9 bases lay between the germline ends. The germline CDR1 and CDR2 sequences are MGHRA and YSYEKL. The CDR3 DNA reads TGCGCCAGCAGCCAGGTCAGGGACTCTGGGGCCAACGTCCTGACTTTC. The encoded protein is CASSQVRDSGANVLTF.